This entry describes one TCR beta chain. TCRdb's table, derived via immunoSEQ multiplex PCR, lists solely in-frame clones and lacks some. The data show 310,000 or so clones, around 88% seen once. These data come from a study of blood T cell repertoires in COVID-19. Study as a whole: The United States, Italy and Spain supplied acute and convalescent COVID-19 samples. Sources were T cells, B-cell-depleted T cells, or PBMCs; the material itself was cDNA or gDNA.

The CDR3 sequence is 15 residues long. Germline CDR1 is SGHVS and CDR2 is FNYEAQ. V shed 3 bases and J shed 0 bases, with 8 bases lying between them. The receptor was derived from a woman between 50 and 59 years old with acute or convalescent COVID-19. V gene TRBV7-6 combines with J gene TRBJ1-4; D is ambiguous. The sequenced material came from peripheral blood. The CDR3 is CASSFTRATNEKLFF. Here the CDR3 DNA reads TGTGCCAGCAGCTTCACCCGAGCAACTAATGAAAAACTGTTTTTT.